Here is one TCR beta chain with its context. What it binds is unknown. Per the germline V gene, CDR1 is KGHSH and CDR2 is LQKENI. With 6 bases clipped from V and 11 bases from J, the junction kept 6 bases outside the gene matches. The CDR3 covers 14 residues. TCRdb ran MiXCR on the reads and lists one entry per CDR3 protein. The sample contains some 320,000 distinct CDR3 sequences, just under 30% of which appear only once. The data belong to a study of T cell repertoires in cytomegalovirus infection. Sequencing was performed on cultured PBMCs, taken from culture after CMV antigen stimulation. This receptor was taken from a human donor in good health (CMV status not recorded). Some clones in this sample may be carry-over from other donors' samples. V is TRBV18 and J is TRBJ1-6; TRBD1 matches at 11 bases. The chain's CDR3 is CASSRGTGGPPLHF. The CDR3 coding sequence is TGTGCCAGCTCCCGTGGGACAGGGGGGCCACCCCTCCACTTT. The full variable domain, in which reference TRBV18 and TRBJ1-6 provide the parts outside the CDR3, is NAGVMQNPRHLVRRRGQEARLRCSPMKGHSHVYWYRQLPEEGLKFMVYLQKENIIDESGMPKERFSAEFPKEGPSILRIQQVVRGDSAAYFCASSRGTGGPPLHFGNGTRLTVT.